A single sample is the source of the 19 T cell receptor beta chains below, sequenced in a study of blood T cell repertoires in COVID-19. TCRdb's table, derived via immunoSEQ multiplex PCR, lists solely in-frame clones and lacks some. The repertoire includes some 210,000 clones, approximately 84% of them detected once, and 4% to 6% sits in the top ten. The sample comprised peripheral blood. These receptors all come from a woman between 65 and 79 years old with active or convalescent COVID-19.

Comment on this clone: One end of the junction varies from germline; a read error may be responsible. The genes are TRBV7-7 and TRBJ2-6, with unresolved D. Germline CDR1 SSHAT, CDR2 FNYEAQ (reference sequence). The CDR3 consists of 15 residues. Written as DNA, the CDR3 is TGTGCTAGCAGCCCGGTTGTCTCTGGGGCCAACGTCCTGACTTTC. Its translation: CASSPVVSGANVLTF.

The V call is TRBV5-1, the J call TRBJ2-1; no definite D call. The V end was cut by 4 bases, the J end by 13 bases, with 15 bases between. CDR3 length: 12 residues. In germline, CDR1 is SGHRS, CDR2 YFSETQ. The CDR3: CASSPTPGRQFF. CDR3 sequence (DNA): TGCGCCAGCAGCCCGACCCCAGGCCGACAGTTCTTC.

J is TRBJ2-7 and V is TRBV6-5; the match to TRBD2 covers 8 bases. CDR3 length: 15 amino acids. Germline V gene lookup returns CDR1 MNHEY and CDR2 SVGAGI. The V and J ends lost 6 bases and 4 bases, in that order; junction bases with no gene match: 11. The CDR3 sequence: CASSRSTAGVYEQYF. Here the CDR3 DNA reads TGTGCCAGCAGCCGATCAACAGCGGGAGTGTACGAGCAGTACTTC.

The chain links TRBV29-1 to TRBJ2-7, with 12 nucleotides matching TRBD1. This CDR3 contains 15 residues. Germline lookup yields CDR1 SQVTM and CDR2 ANQGSEA. J lost 3 bases, V lost 1 base, and 4 bases had no gene match. CDR3 coding DNA: TGCAGCGTTGAAGGAGGGACAGGGGGCATCTACGAGCAGTACTTC. It codes for CSVEGGTGGIYEQYF.

In its sample, this clone was seen a few times. This chain uses TRBV9 with TRBJ1-6; 7 nucleotides line up with TRBD1. Germline V gene data show CDR1 as SGDLS and CDR2 as YYNGEE. This CDR3 has 15 amino acids. With 3 bases clipped from V and 8 bases from J, the junction kept 8 bases outside the gene matches. The CDR3: CASSATGAVDSPLHF. The CDR3 coding sequence is TGTGCCAGCAGCGCTACAGGGGCCGTAGATTCACCCCTCCACTTT.

This chain links TRBV6-2 or TRBV6-3 with TRBJ2-3, with 8 positions matching TRBD2. Germline loops: CDR1 MNHEY, CDR2 SVGEGT. This CDR3 comprises 16 residues. The junction had 8 bases not matched to a gene; V was cut back by 6 bases and J by 0 bases. The CDR3, as DNA: TGTGCCAGCAGCTGGGGACTAGAATCGAGCACAGATACGCAGTATTTT. Amino acids: CASSWGLESSTDTQYF.

The chain uses TRBV9 and TRBJ2-3, with D perhaps TRBD2 (7 bases). Germline assignment: CDR1 SGDLS and CDR2 YYNGEE. This CDR3 spans 22 amino acids. V was shortened by 0 bases and J by 2 bases, with 31 bases between the two germline ends. The CDR3 DNA sequence: TGTGCCAGCAGCGTAGAGCCAACTAGAACAGTAAGGGGGGGGCCTAACACAGATACGCAGTATTTT. Protein: CASSVEPTRTVRGGPNTDTQYF.

V and J are TRBV4-1 and TRBJ2-7, with TRBD2 matching over 7 bases. V shed 0 bases and J 9 bases; nucleotides not matched to a gene: 5. In germline, CDR1 is MGHRA, CDR2 YSYEKL. The length of the CDR3 is 13 residues. The CDR3 spells CASSQDSGRAQYF. DNA of the CDR3: TGCGCCAGCAGCCAAGACTCGGGGAGGGCGCAGTACTTC.

The chain uses TRBV5-1 and TRBJ1-1, with no clear D. The V and J ends lost 0 bases and 3 bases respectively, with 12 bases between them. The CDR3 has 15 residues. The germline CDR1 and CDR2 sequences are SGHRS and YFSETQ. CDR3 sequence reads: CASSLERVSDTEAFF. The CDR3 DNA reads TGCGCCAGCAGCTTGGAGAGGGTTAGTGACACTGAAGCTTTCTTT.

This chain links TRBV7-9 with TRBJ1-4; weak D call: TRBD1 (5 bases). Germline CDR1 reads SEHNR; CDR2 reads FQNEAQ (reference sequence). Trimming stripped 1 base from V and 0 bases from J, with 15 bases between. CDR3 length equals 18 residues. The CDR3 DNA follows: TGTGCCAGCAGCTTAGATCAGGGAAGGGTTGCAACTAATGAAAAACTGTTTTTT. Translating gives CASSLDQGRVATNEKLFF.

The chain employs TRBV5-1 and TRBJ2-1; 7 nucleotides match TRBD1. Germline assignment: CDR1 SGHRS and CDR2 YFSETQ. With 4 bases clipped from V and 6 bases from J, the junction kept 13 bases outside the gene matches. CDR3 size: 16 residues. The chain's CDR3 is CASSLGRGTNPNEQFF. The CDR3 DNA reads TGCGCCAGCAGCCTGGGCAGGGGGACGAACCCCAATGAGCAGTTCTTC.

J is TRBJ1-3 and V is TRBV28; D perhaps matches TRBD1 (5 bases). There are 14 residues in the CDR3. Germline CDR1 is MDHEN and CDR2 is SYDVKM. V dropped 10 bases and J dropped 3 bases, with 16 bases sitting between them. CDR3 in amino acids: CANPFDSYGNTIYF. CDR3 sequence (DNA): TGTGCCAACCCTTTCGACAGTTATGGAAACACCATATATTTT.

The rearrangement uses TRBV19 and TRBJ2-3, with 9 bases lining up with TRBD1. The germline V gene encodes CDR1 LNHDA and CDR2 SQIVND (reference sequence). This CDR3 spans 13 amino acids. V dropped 6 bases and J dropped 6; count of bases not matched to a gene: 4. The CDR3 is CASRQGAGDTQYF. The CDR3 region has the DNA TGTGCCAGTAGACAGGGGGCTGGGGATACGCAGTATTTT.

The chain joins TRBV28 to TRBJ2-5; D gene unclear. CDR3 length: 14 amino acids. V was cut by 4 bases and J by 0 bases, with 9 bases left in between. CDR1 MDHEN and CDR2 SYDVKM come from the germline V gene. CDR3 sequence (DNA): TGTGCCAGCAGTTGGCCGTATTACCAAGAGACCCAGTACTTC. Translating it yields CASSWPYYQETQYF.

CDR3 protein: CASSDIREVNEAFF. CDR3 DNA sequence: TGTGCCAGCAGTGATATCAGGGAGGTAAACGAAGCTTTCTTT. This sequence joins TRBV2 and TRBJ1-1, with D possibly matching TRBD1 (5 bases). Germline V gene data show CDR1 as SNHLY and CDR2 as FYNNEI. V gave up 3 bases and J gave up 8 bases, with 16 bases separating them. The CDR3 loop spans 14 amino acids.

V is TRBV9 and J is TRBJ2-1; 11 bases match TRBD2. The CDR3 is made up of 15 amino acids. Germline CDR1 SGDLS, CDR2 YYNGEE. With V trimmed by 0 bases and J by 8 bases, 4 bases remained unmatched. The CDR3 loop is CASSVASGRRDEQFF. The CDR3 nucleotides are TGTGCCAGCAGCGTAGCTAGCGGGAGGAGGGATGAGCAGTTCTTC.

This sequence joins TRBV29-1 and TRBJ2-1, with TRBD1 matching 9 bases. Per the germline V gene, CDR1 is SQVTM and CDR2 is ANQGSEA. This CDR3 spans 13 amino acids. Germline trimming cut 5 bases from V and 7 bases from J; bases unmatched to any gene: 6. The CDR3 spells CSVPRQGGNEQFF. CDR3 sequence (DNA): TGCAGCGTTCCTAGACAGGGGGGGAATGAGCAGTTCTTC.

This clone has a handful of counts. This rearrangement joins TRBV2 to TRBJ2-3; 8 positions agree with TRBD2. Germline CDR1 SNHLY, CDR2 FYNNEI. V shed 6 bases, J shed 3 bases, and the junction held 8 bases outside the gene matches. The CDR3 covers 15 residues. The CDR3 nucleotides read TGTGCCAGCAGCGGGAGCGGGAGAGTTACAGATACGCAGTATTTT. This codes for CASSGSGRVTDTQYF.

This chain connects TRBV2 to TRBJ2-3, with 7 bases matching TRBD2. The J segment lost 5 bases and the V segment lost 8 bases, leaving 7 bases of the junction unmatched. In germline, CDR1 is SNHLY, CDR2 FYNNEI. The CDR3 covers 13 residues. CDR3 sequence (DNA): TGTGCCAGCCGGGAAACGGGGGGAGATACGCAGTATTTT. It specifies CASRETGGDTQYF.